Listed here are 11 T cell receptor beta chains from one sample, sequenced in a study of T cells in Graves' hyperthyroidism and ophthalmopathy. Amplification yielded TCR beta CDR3 regions, with RNA transcripts as the source. A first-round RT-PCR of the TCR CDR3 used the HTBI primer set. TCRdb re-analysed the multiplex PCR reads in MiXCR, keeping a single row per CDR3 protein. The sample contains 250,000 to 300,000 distinct CDR3 sequences, roughly 20% of which appear only once. Sequencing was performed on blood. The receptors shown here come from a man aged 50 to 60 with Graves' ophthalmopathy.

This clonotype was counted ten times or more. The chain has TRBV2 and TRBJ2-5; 7 nucleotides align to TRBD1. V trimming: 3 bases; J trimming: 6 bases; junction bases outside the gene matches: 7. Germline loops: CDR1 SNHLY, CDR2 FYNNEI. This CDR3 is built from 14 residues. CDR3 in amino acids: CASSDQGQWKTQYF. As DNA, the CDR3 is TGTGCCAGCAGTGACCAGGGACAGTGGAAGACCCAGTACTTC.

This clonotype was seen repeatedly, ten times or more. The chain employs TRBV24-1 and TRBJ2-7, with TRBD2 matching over 10 bases. From germline, CDR1 is KGHDR and CDR2 SFDVKD. CDR3 length: 13 amino acids. Trimming removed 12 bases from V and 3 bases from J; junction bases left unmatched: 7. CDR3 DNA: TGTGCCGCCGGGACTAGCGACTTCTACGAGCAGTACTTC. Protein product: CAAGTSDFYEQYF.

Only a few counts were recorded for this clonotype. V is TRBV2 and J is TRBJ2-5; weak D call: TRBD1 (6 bases). The CDR3 covers 16 residues. Germline assignment: CDR1 SNHLY and CDR2 FYNNEI. Trimming removed 2 bases from V and 9 bases from J, with 22 bases in between. Written as DNA, the CDR3 is TGTGCCAGCAGTGAAATGGGGCCGGGACAACCGGGGTCCCAGTACTTC. Translating it yields CASSEMGPGQPGSQYF.

This clonotype was observed many times. The rearrangement joins TRBV2 to TRBJ1-2; D gene unclear. CDR3 size: 14 residues. V lost 3 bases, J lost 8 bases, and 16 bases lay in between. Per the germline V gene, CDR1 is SNHLY and CDR2 is FYNNEI. CDR3 sequence reads: CASSEEGAVGGYTF. The CDR3 DNA sequence: TGTGCCAGCAGTGAGGAGGGCGCGGTTGGAGGCTACACCTTC.

The table lists this clonotype with a few counts. The gene calls are TRBV18 and TRBJ2-7; 8 bases agree with TRBD2. V lost 3 bases to trimming and J lost 7 bases; unmatched junction nucleotides: 11. Per germline, CDR1 KGHSH and CDR2 LQKENI. This CDR3 contains 15 residues. CDR3 DNA sequence: TGTGCCAGCTCACCCATGGCAGCGGGGGTCGGGGAGCAGTACTTC. Amino acid sequence: CASSPMAAGVGEQYF.

This clonotype was counted a few times. The CDR3: CASGTFETQYF. In DNA form, the CDR3 reads TGTGCCAGCGGTACATTCGAGACCCAGTACTTC. The gene calls are TRBV27 and TRBJ2-5; D is uncertain. CDR1 is MNHEY and CDR2 is SMNVEV in the germline V gene (reference sequence). V gave up 8 bases and J gave up 5 bases, with 9 bases separating them. The CDR3 length is 11 residues.

This clonotype was counted ten times or more. This chain joins TRBV28 and TRBJ2-7; 7 positions match TRBD1. Unmatched junction bases numbered 4, after V lost 9 bases and J lost 2 bases. The length of the CDR3 is 12 residues. Germline V CDR1 and CDR2: MDHEN, SYDVKM. The DNA of the CDR3 is TGTGCCAGTGGACAGGTTACCTACGAGCAGTACTTC. It encodes CASGQVTYEQYF. The full variable domain, completed using reference TRBV28 and TRBJ2-7, is DVKVTQSSRYLVKRTGEKVFLECVQDMDHENMFWYRQDPGLGLRLIYFSYDVKMKEKGDIPEGYSVSREKKERFSLILESASTNQTSMYLCASGQVTYEQYFGPGTRLTVT.

This clonotype was observed a handful of times. The V gene is TRBV6-2 or TRBV6-3, the J gene TRBJ2-2, with 8 bases identical to TRBD1. The ends lost 5 bases at V and 9 bases at J; junction bases unmatched: 11. This CDR3 has 15 amino acids. CDR1 is MNHEY, CDR2 SVGEGT, per germline. The CDR3 loop reads CASSADREISRELFF. CDR3 DNA: TGTGCCAGCAGTGCGGACAGGGAGATATCGCGGGAGCTGTTTTTT.

This clonotype was observed at least ten times. The chain links TRBV5-1 to TRBJ2-1; D is possibly TRBD1 (7 bases). This CDR3 comprises 15 residues. Trimming stripped 7 bases from V and 1 base from J, with 15 bases between. Germline CDR1 is SGHRS and CDR2 is YFSETQ. The DNA for the CDR3 is TGCGCCAGCGCAGGGGGGAAACTTTCCTACAATGAGCAGTTCTTC. This sequence encodes CASAGGKLSYNEQFF. The whole variable domain, remainder taken from reference TRBV5-1 and TRBJ2-1, is KAGVTQTPRYLIKTRGQQVTLSCSPISGHRSVSWYQQTPGQGLQFLFEYFSETQRNKGNFPGRFSGRQFSNSRSEMNVSTLELGDSALYLCASAGGKLSYNEQFFGPGTRLTVL.

The chain couples TRBV5-6 to TRBJ2-7; perhaps TRBD1 as D (5 bases). The CDR3 runs to 14 residues. V was clipped by 1 base and J by 2 bases, with 10 bases between them. Germline V gives CDR1 SGHDT, CDR2 YYEEEE. CDR3 nucleotide sequence: TGTGCCAGCAGCTTGACAGGCGTACCCTACGAGCAGTACTTC. It yields the protein CASSLTGVPYEQYF.

In its sample, this clonotype was seen many times. The gene calls are TRBV30 and TRBJ1-2, with D perhaps TRBD1 (5 bases). CDR1 is GTSNPN, CDR2 SVGIG, per germline (reference sequence). CDR3 length: 11 amino acids. V was trimmed by 3 bases and J by 7 bases, leaving 9 bases between them. The CDR3 reads CAWRGRGGYTF. The CDR3 nucleotides read TGTGCCTGGAGGGGGAGGGGTGGCTACACCTTC.